These 13 T cell receptor beta chains share one sample of origin, sequenced in a study of blood T cell repertoires in COVID-19. Sequencing was performed with immunoSEQ multiplex PCR; in TCRdb, only in-frame clones are kept and a portion is missing. Of approximately 300,000 clones in the sample, 75% to 90% were seen once. Sequencing was done on a sample of peripheral blood. All receptors derive from a woman in her forties or fifties with COVID-19, enrolled during active disease.

This clone was seen a handful of times. This chain links TRBV5-1 with TRBJ2-1; TRBD2 matches 13 bases. Trimming at V came to 4 bases and at J to 4 bases, leaving 5 bases not matched to a gene. Germline CDR1 reads SGHRS; CDR2 reads YFSETQ. The CDR3 is made up of 16 amino acids. CDR3 residues: CASSTGLAGAYNEQFF. CDR3 nucleotides: TGCGCCAGCAGCACAGGACTAGCGGGGGCATACAATGAGCAGTTCTTC.

This rearrangement joins TRBV6-5 to TRBJ2-2; 9 nucleotides line up with TRBD2. V trimming: 4 bases; J trimming: 6 bases; junction bases outside the gene matches: 9. Germline values: CDR1 MNHEY, CDR2 SVGAGI. The CDR3 spans 16 residues. The CDR3, as DNA: TGTGCCAGCAGTTTGCTCGGGCGGGAGGGCCCCGGGGAGCTGTTTTTT. Translating gives CASSLLGREGPGELFF.

V is TRBV16 and J is TRBJ1-2, with D hard to call. The CDR3 runs 14 residues. Trimming took off 0 bases at V and 2 bases at J, with 7 bases between the two ends. Germline values: CDR1 KGHSY, CDR2 FQNENV. CDR3 nucleotides: TGTGCCAGCAGCCAATCTATGTCCAACTATGGCTACACCTTC. Protein sequence: CASSQSMSNYGYTF.

The chain employs TRBV4-1 and TRBJ1-1; D gene uncertain. The CDR3 has 14 residues. In germline, CDR1 is MGHRA, CDR2 YSYEKL. V gave up 3 bases and J gave up 4 bases, with 12 bases separating them. CDR3 DNA sequence: TGCGCCAGCAGCCAGAGTCCCCTTTTCACTGAAGCTTTCTTT. This translates into CASSQSPLFTEAFF.

The chain has TRBV7-2 and TRBJ2-7, with a weak D call TRBD2 (7 bases). The V gene lost 5 bases and the J gene lost 4 bases, with 18 bases spanning the gap. CDR3 length equals 15 residues. Germline V gene sequence: CDR1 SGHTA, CDR2 FQGNSA. CDR3 in DNA: TGTGCCAGCAGCCGTGTCCGGGGGGCCCCATACGAGCAGTACTTC. Protein product: CASSRVRGAPYEQYF.

This clone showed up just once. The V call is TRBV5-1, the J call TRBJ2-1; TRBD1 aligns across 9 bases. CDR3 length equals 17 residues. The germline CDR1 and CDR2 sequences are SGHRS and YFSETQ. Trimming cost V 3 bases and J 1 base; bases outside gene matches: 8. This CDR3 reads CASSSGRDRVSYNEQFF. The CDR3 DNA is TGCGCCAGCAGCTCGGGCCGGGACAGGGTTTCCTACAATGAGCAGTTCTTC.

V usage is TRBV6-5 and J usage is TRBJ1-3; D ambiguous. V lost 7 bases and J lost 0, with 13 bases in between. Per germline, CDR1 MNHEY and CDR2 SVGAGI. This CDR3 region has 15 residues. The CDR3: CASIIGLSSGNTIYF. The CDR3, as DNA: TGTGCCAGCATTATTGGACTCAGCTCTGGAAACACCATATATTTT.

This sequence joins TRBV6-2 or TRBV6-3 and TRBJ1-1; TRBD1 is a possible D gene (5 bases). Trimming removed 0 bases at V and 1 base at J, with 9 bases between. Germline V gives CDR1 MNHEY, CDR2 SVGEGT. The length of the CDR3 is 15 residues. The CDR3 protein is CASSYSGGENTEAFF. In DNA form, the CDR3 reads TGTGCCAGCAGTTACTCCGGGGGAGAGAACACTGAAGCTTTCTTT.

V and J are TRBV11-2 and TRBJ1-3, with a tentative D call TRBD1 (5 bases). This CDR3 has 17 amino acids. Germline V gene sequence: CDR1 SGHAT, CDR2 FQNNGV. V lost 7 bases to trimming and J lost 0 bases, with 19 bases between them. CDR3 sequence (DNA): TGTGCCAGCACCGATCCCCGCGGGGCGCCCTCTGGAAACACCATATATTTT. Translating it yields CASTDPRGAPSGNTIYF.

The chain combines TRBV5-1 with TRBJ2-1; D remains unclear. Trimming stripped 2 bases from V and 5 bases from J, with 20 bases between. Germline loops: CDR1 SGHRS, CDR2 YFSETQ. This CDR3 is 17 amino acids long. The CDR3 region is CASSLKRSIDSNNEQFF. The CDR3, as DNA: TGCGCCAGCAGCTTAAAGCGTTCGATTGATTCTAACAATGAGCAGTTCTTC. The variable domain in full, completed from reference TRBV5-1 and TRBJ2-1, reads KAGVTQTPRYLIKTRGQQVTLSCSPISGHRSVSWYQQTPGQGLQFLFEYFSETQRNKGNFPGRFSGRQFSNSRSEMNVSTLELGDSALYLCASSLKRSIDSNNEQFFGPGTRLTVL.

J is TRBJ1-5 and V is TRBV18, with TRBD1 matching 9 bases. In germline, CDR1 is KGHSH, CDR2 LQKENI. The trim removed 4 bases at V and 6 bases at J, leaving 7 bases unmatched. The CDR3 totals 15 residues. CDR3 coding DNA: TGTGCCAGCTCACGCCGGGACAGGGAAGGTCAGCCCCAGCATTTT. Amino acids: CASSRRDREGQPQHF.

The V call is TRBV11-2, the J call TRBJ1-2; no definite D call. This CDR3 is built from 14 residues. CDR1 and CDR2 (germline): SGHAT, FQNNGV. The V and J ends lost 4 bases and 2 bases respectively, with 11 bases between them. The CDR3 loop reads CASSSLRVNYGYTF. The CDR3 coding sequence is TGTGCCAGCAGCTCGCTCCGGGTAAACTATGGCTACACCTTC.

The chain recombines TRBV19 with TRBJ1-1, with D unresolved. Trimming took 3 bases from V and 8 from J, leaving 10 bases between them. This CDR3 has 12 residues. CDR1 and CDR2 (germline): LNHDA, SQIVND (reference sequence). The CDR3, as DNA: TGTGCCAGTAGTATGAGACCGAGGGAAGCTTTCTTT. It encodes CASSMRPREAFF.